Listed here is a single TCR beta chain. This specimen belongs to a study of blood T cell repertoires in COVID-19. Whole-study context: COVID-19 samples, acute and convalescent, were from the United States, Italy and Spain. T cells, B-cell-depleted T cells, or PBMCs provided the cDNA or gDNA that served as material.

Methods used by the authors: For nucleated cells, counts were estimated from reference gene primer amplification. Sequenced by immunoSEQ multiplex PCR; TCRdb stores in-frame clones only, minus some. That table gives V, J and clone size, and the DNA gave D and trimming. Of about 200,000 clones listed, less than 85% are singletons. This CDR3 has 13 amino acids. Trimming took 6 bases from V and 3 from J, leaving 11 bases between them. Sequenced input: peripheral blood. This chain uses TRBV12-3 or TRBV12-4 with TRBJ1-1; possibly TRBD1 for D (5 bases). The receptor's source is a woman in her 70s with acute or convalescent COVID-19. DNA for the CDR3: TGTGCCAGCAGCCCACCAGGGCACACTGAAGCTTTCTTT. Residues: CASSPPGHTEAFF.